These 18 T cell receptor beta chains share one sample of origin, sequenced in a study of T cells in Graves' hyperthyroidism and ophthalmopathy. Amplified TCR beta CDR3 regions derived from RNA transcripts. The TCR CDR3 first-round RT-PCR relied on the HTBI primer set. In TCRdb, the multiplex PCR reads were re-called with MiXCR into one record per CDR3 protein. The sample lists a few hundred thousand distinct CDR3 sequences; less than 25% were seen once. Sequenced material: blood. These receptors were obtained from a man between 18 and 35 years old with Graves' hyperthyroidism.

Many counts were recorded for this clonotype. This rearrangement joins TRBV5-1 to TRBJ2-7; D tentatively reads TRBD1 or TRBD2 (5 bases each). This CDR3 region has 15 residues. Germline V gives CDR1 SGHRS, CDR2 YFSETQ. With 3 bases removed from V and 2 bases from J, the gap between germline ends came to 15 bases. DNA for the CDR3: TGCGCCAGCAGCTATACGGTCCAGGGACCCTACGAGCAGTACTTC. Translating it yields CASSYTVQGPYEQYF.

The chain recombines TRBV12-3 or TRBV12-4 with TRBJ1-5; possibly TRBD1 for D (5 bases). Trimming took off 1 base at V and 2 bases at J, with 12 bases between the two ends. The CDR3 loop spans 16 amino acids. The CDR3: CASSLGQPGGNQPQHF. The CDR3 nucleotides are TGTGCCAGCAGTTTAGGACAGCCAGGAGGCAATCAGCCCCAGCATTTT.

This clonotype occurred a few times. This chain uses TRBV5-1 with TRBJ2-5; possible D gene TRBD2, 5 bases. The CDR3 sequence is 15 residues long. Germline loops: CDR1 SGHRS, CDR2 YFSETQ. With 0 bases removed from V and 8 bases from J, the gap between germline ends came to 17 bases. This CDR3 is CASSLGTVVSITQYF. CDR3 nucleotide sequence: TGCGCCAGCAGCTTGGGGACTGTAGTCAGTATAACCCAGTACTTC.

The chain has TRBV29-1 and TRBJ2-5, with 9 positions matching TRBD1. The CDR3 contains 14 residues. The V gene end was trimmed by 4 bases and the J gene end by 5 bases; junction bases not matched to a gene: 8. CDR1 and CDR2 from the germline V gene are SQVTM and ANQGSEA. The CDR3 sequence: CSVVTGGSMETQYF. The DNA of the CDR3 is TGCAGCGTTGTGACAGGGGGATCGATGGAGACCCAGTACTTC.

This clonotype was found a few times. The V call is TRBV4-1, the J call TRBJ1-5; 10 bases map to TRBD1. CDR3 length equals 15 residues. Germline V gene data show CDR1 as MGHRA and CDR2 as YSYEKL. V gave up 5 bases and J gave up 5 bases; unmatched junction bases: 6. The CDR3 DNA reads TGCGCCAGCAGCACCGGGACAGGGGAGTATCAGCCCCAGCATTTT. Protein: CASSTGTGEYQPQHF.

In its sample, this clonotype was seen many times. The chain carries TRBV6-5 and TRBJ1-1, with D unclear. Between the trimmed V and J ends, which lost 2 bases and 0 bases, there was a span of 7 bases. The CDR3 spans 14 residues. Germline loops: CDR1 MNHEY, CDR2 SVGAGI. CDR3 coding DNA: TGTGCCAGCAGTTACGACAACATGAACACTGAAGCTTTCTTT. Protein product: CASSYDNMNTEAFF.

The chain combines TRBV18 with TRBJ1-1; 8 positions agree with TRBD1. V lost 5 bases to trimming and J lost 7 bases; unmatched junction nucleotides: 9. The germline V gene encodes CDR1 KGHSH and CDR2 LQKENI. The CDR3 runs to 14 residues. Here the CDR3 reads CASSSMDRAGEAFF. The DNA of the CDR3 is TGTGCCAGCTCATCGATGGACAGGGCCGGTGAAGCTTTCTTT.

This clonotype was seen repeatedly, ten times or more. The V call is TRBV27, the J call TRBJ2-2, with TRBD2 matching over 14 bases. Germline CDR1 and CDR2: MNHEY and SMNVEV (reference sequence). The CDR3 length is 17 residues. Trimming cost V 5 bases and J 7 bases; bases outside gene matches: 9. CDR3 sequence reads: CASSISGLAGASGELFF. The CDR3 nucleotides read TGTGCCAGCAGTATTTCGGGACTAGCGGGGGCGAGCGGGGAGCTGTTTTTT.

This clonotype was observed at least ten times. The chain combines TRBV6-5 with TRBJ1-2, with a possible D match to TRBD1 (6 bases). Between the trimmed V and J ends, which lost 5 bases and 4 bases, there was a span of 14 bases. There are 14 residues in the CDR3. Germline assignment: CDR1 MNHEY and CDR2 SVGAGI. The CDR3 bases are TGTGCCAGCAGTCGCAACAGGGCTGGCTATGGCTACACCTTC. It translates to CASSRNRAGYGYTF.

This clonotype was seen only a few times. The J gene is TRBJ2-7, the V gene TRBV30; D is uncertain. Germline CDR1 reads GTSNPN; CDR2 reads SVGIG (reference sequence). The CDR3 contains 13 residues. Between the trimmed V and J ends, which lost 2 bases and 6 bases, there was a span of 14 bases. For the CDR3, the DNA is TGTGCCTGGAGTTTTACACGGTCAGCCGAGCAGTACTTC. This gives the protein CAWSFTRSAEQYF.

The chain joins TRBV12-3 or TRBV12-4 to TRBJ1-1, with 11 nucleotides matching TRBD1. CDR3 length: 14 residues. Losses at the gene ends were 4 bases for V and 3 bases for J; bases not matched to a gene: 1. The CDR3 loop is CASSWTGGHTEAFF. CDR3 DNA sequence: TGTGCCAGCAGTTGGACAGGGGGCCACACTGAAGCTTTCTTT.

This clonotype has at least ten counts. V gene TRBV9 combines with J gene TRBJ2-7; D call uncertain. This CDR3 is 13 amino acids long. Germline V gene data show CDR1 as SGDLS and CDR2 as YYNGEE. The V end lost 2 bases, the J end lost 1 base, and 7 bases lay between the germline ends. In DNA, the CDR3 is TGTGCCAGCAGCGTTCAGCCTTCCTACGAGCAGTACTTC. Amino acids: CASSVQPSYEQYF. The full variable domain, rest sourced from reference TRBV9 and TRBJ2-7, is DSGVTQTPKHLITATGQRVTLRCSPRSGDLSVYWYQQSLDQGLQFLIQYYNGEERAKGNILERFSAQQFPDLHSELNLSSLELGDSALYFCASSVQPSYEQYFGPGTRLTVT.

This clonotype was seen a handful of times. The chain recombines TRBV11-3 with TRBJ2-5; D remains ambiguous. In germline, CDR1 is SGHNT, CDR2 YENEEA. The length of the CDR3 is 16 residues. V was shortened by 3 bases and J by 0 bases, with 14 bases between the two germline ends. CDR3 DNA sequence: TGTGCCAGCAGCTTCATAAGCACTCCTTACCAAGAGACCCAGTACTTC. It yields the protein CASSFISTPYQETQYF.

This clonotype has just a few counts. The rearrangement uses TRBV7-2 and TRBJ2-2; 9 bases line up with TRBD1. Per the germline V gene, CDR1 is SGHTA and CDR2 is FQGNSA. Trimming at V came to 5 bases and at J to 3 bases, leaving 4 bases not matched to a gene. The CDR3 runs 15 residues. The CDR3 DNA is TGTGCCAGCAGCCCTCGGACAGGGGACACCGGGGAGCTGTTTTTT. This encodes CASSPRTGDTGELFF.

This clonotype has at least ten counts. V is TRBV28 and J is TRBJ1-5; 8 positions agree with TRBD1. This CDR3 spans 14 amino acids. From germline, CDR1 is MDHEN and CDR2 SYDVKM. The ends lost 5 bases at V and 7 bases at J; junction bases unmatched: 7. This CDR3 reads CASSRQGRRQPQHF. In nucleotides, the CDR3 is TGTGCCAGCAGTCGACAGGGGCGAAGGCAGCCCCAGCATTTT.

This sequence joins TRBV12-3 or TRBV12-4 and TRBJ2-7; D is undetermined. CDR3 length: 11 residues. The V gene lost 8 bases and the J gene lost 7 bases, with 12 bases spanning the gap. The CDR3 DNA sequence: TGTGCCAGCCCTCCCGGCGAGGAGCAGTACTTC. Its translation: CASPPGEEQYF.

This clonotype was seen many times. The gene calls are TRBV12-3 or TRBV12-4 and TRBJ2-7; TRBD1 matches at 10 bases. V shed 7 bases, J shed 4 bases, and the junction held 7 bases outside the gene matches. The CDR3 totals 14 residues. The CDR3 sequence: CASMLRDRGYEQYF. The CDR3, as DNA: TGTGCCAGCATGCTCCGGGACAGGGGTTACGAGCAGTACTTC.

The J gene is TRBJ2-7, the V gene TRBV4-1; no definite D call. CDR1 and CDR2 from the germline V gene are MGHRA and YSYEKL. V shed 0 bases and J shed 2 bases, with 8 bases lying between them. CDR3 length: 14 amino acids. In DNA form, the CDR3 reads TGCGCCAGCAGCCAAGATCCGGAAACCTACGAGCAGTACTTC. Residues: CASSQDPETYEQYF.